Given below is one TCR beta chain in context. Its antigen is currently unknown. Germline CDR1 reads MNHEY; CDR2 reads SMNVEV (reference sequence). J gave up 3 bases and V 6 bases, and 6 bases lay outside the gene matches. This CDR3 contains 15 residues. The data stem from a study of cytomegalovirus exposure and HLA in healthy donors. Study-level background: When 350 to 400 donors were genotyped, about 81% of them were found to fall in the Caucasian-associated ancestry cluster. Study-wide results and limits: V segments that were indistinguishable, TRBV6-2 and TRBV6-3 among them, were omitted from analysis. Follow-up analysis later connected one missense variant in DCLRE1C with trimming of TCR beta V- and J-genes. Later work found that TCR association rates differed between HLA loci; DRB1 had the most and HLA-C the fewest.

A multiplex PCR was run with 60 Vbeta primers and 13 Jbeta primers. The protocol was immunoSEQ multiplex PCR, while the TCRdb copy is restricted to in-frame clones and leaves out a portion. The sample lists some 140,000 clones, 60% to 85% occurring once. The chain uses TRBV27 and TRBJ1-5, with 9 nucleotides matching TRBD1. Sequencing was carried out using PBMCs. The receptor was derived from a woman aged 40 to 50 in good health and CMV-seronegative. The CDR3 DNA reads TGTGCCAGCAGGGCCTGGACAGGGGACAATCAGCCCCAGCATTTT. Translation: CASRAWTGDNQPQHF.